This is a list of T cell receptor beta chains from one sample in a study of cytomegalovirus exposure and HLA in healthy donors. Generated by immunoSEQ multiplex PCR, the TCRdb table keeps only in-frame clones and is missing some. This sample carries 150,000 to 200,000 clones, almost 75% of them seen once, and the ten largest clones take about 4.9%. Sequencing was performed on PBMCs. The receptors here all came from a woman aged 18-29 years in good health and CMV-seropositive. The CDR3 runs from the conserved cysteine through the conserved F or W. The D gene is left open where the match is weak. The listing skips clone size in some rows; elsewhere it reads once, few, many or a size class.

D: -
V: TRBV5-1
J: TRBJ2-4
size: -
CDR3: CASSLADTKNIQYF
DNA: TGCGCCAGCAGCCTGGCGGACACCAAAAACATTCAGTACTTC

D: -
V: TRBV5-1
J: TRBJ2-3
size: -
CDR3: CASSLVLKGDTQYF
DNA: TGCGCCAGCAGCTTGGTCCTCAAGGGGGATACGCAGTATTTT

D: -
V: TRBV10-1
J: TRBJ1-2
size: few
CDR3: CASSVYPGTKNYGYTF
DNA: TGCGCCAGCAGCGTCTACCCCGGGACAAAAAACTATGGCTACACCTTC

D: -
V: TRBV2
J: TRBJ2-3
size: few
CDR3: CASSDLQGAGTDTQYF
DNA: TGTGCCAGCAGTGATCTTCAGGGCGCGGGGACAGATACGCAGTATTTT

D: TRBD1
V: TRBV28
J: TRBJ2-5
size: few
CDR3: CASSARQGLDEVTQYF
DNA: TGTGCCAGCAGTGCGCGACAGGGCCTTGATGAAGTGACCCAGTACTTC

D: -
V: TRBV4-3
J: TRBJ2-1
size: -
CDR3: CASSQDYRVIYNEQFF
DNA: TGCGCCAGCAGCCAAGATTACAGGGTAATATACAATGAGCAGTTCTTC

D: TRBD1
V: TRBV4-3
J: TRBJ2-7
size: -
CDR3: CASSQDSGTGGYEQYF
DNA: TGCGCCAGCAGCCAAGATAGCGGGACAGGGGGCTACGAGCAGTACTTC

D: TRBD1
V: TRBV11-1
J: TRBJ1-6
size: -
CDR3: CASSRDRNSPLHF
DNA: TGTGCCAGCAGCCGGGACAGAAATTCACCCCTCCACTTT

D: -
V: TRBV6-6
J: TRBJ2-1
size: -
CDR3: CASTKEGLSYNEQFF
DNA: TGTGCCAGTACTAAGGAGGGATTGTCCTACAATGAGCAGTTCTTC

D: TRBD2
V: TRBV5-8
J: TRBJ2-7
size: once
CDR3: CASRRPRGDPYEQYF
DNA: TGTGCCAGCAGAAGGCCCCGGGGGGATCCCTACGAGCAGTACTTC

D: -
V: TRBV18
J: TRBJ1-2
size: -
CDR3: CASSPREYYGYTF
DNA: TGTGCCAGCTCACCAAGAGAGTACTATGGCTACACCTTC

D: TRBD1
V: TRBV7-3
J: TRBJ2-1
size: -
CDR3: CASSLRKTGGETNEQFF
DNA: TGTGCCAGCAGCTTAAGAAAAACAGGGGGCGAGACCAATGAGCAGTTCTTC

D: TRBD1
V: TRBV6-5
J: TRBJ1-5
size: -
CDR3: CASSPTGGGQPQHF
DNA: TGTGCCAGCAGTCCGACAGGGGGCGGGCAGCCCCAGCATTTT

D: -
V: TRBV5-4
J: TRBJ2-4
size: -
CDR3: CASSRDLAKNIQYF
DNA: TGTGCCAGCAGTAGGGACTTAGCCAAAAACATTCAGTACTTC

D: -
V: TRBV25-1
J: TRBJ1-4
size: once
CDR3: CASSEPGVDDEKLFF
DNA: TGTGCCAGCAGTGAACCAGGGGTTGATGATGAAAAACTGTTTTTT

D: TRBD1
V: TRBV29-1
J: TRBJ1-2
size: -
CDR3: CSGGTGDYGYTF
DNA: TGCAGCGGTGGGACAGGGGACTATGGCTACACCTTC

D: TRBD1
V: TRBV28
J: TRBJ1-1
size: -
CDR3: CASSKGQGLGTMNTEAFF
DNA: TGTGCCAGCAGTAAAGGACAGGGACTGGGAACGATGAACACTGAAGCTTTCTTT

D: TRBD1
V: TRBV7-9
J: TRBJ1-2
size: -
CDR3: CASSPTGNYGYTF
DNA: TGTGCCAGCAGCCCGACAGGGAACTATGGCTACACCTTC

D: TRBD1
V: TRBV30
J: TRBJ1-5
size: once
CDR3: CAWSRDRGPGSNQPQHF
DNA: TGTGCCTGGAGCCGGGACAGGGGGCCAGGTAGCAATCAGCCCCAGCATTTT

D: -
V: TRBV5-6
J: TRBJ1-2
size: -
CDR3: CASSLGGGSYTF
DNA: TGTGCCAGCAGCTTAGGAGGTGGGAGCTACACCTTC

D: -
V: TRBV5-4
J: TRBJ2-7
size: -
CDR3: CASSPEGGASSYEQYF
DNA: TGTGCCAGCAGCCCAGAGGGGGGGGCGAGCTCCTACGAGCAGTACTTC

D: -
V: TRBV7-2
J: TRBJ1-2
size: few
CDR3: CASSLPFGAYGYTF
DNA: TGTGCCAGCAGCTTACCTTTCGGAGCCTATGGCTACACCTTC

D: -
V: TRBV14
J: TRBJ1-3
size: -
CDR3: CASSQEGRSSGNTIYF
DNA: TGTGCCAGCAGCCAAGAAGGGAGGAGCTCTGGAAACACCATATATTTT

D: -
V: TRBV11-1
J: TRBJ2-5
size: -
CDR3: CASTLWTDQETQYF
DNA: TGTGCCAGCACCCTATGGACAGATCAAGAGACCCAGTACTTC

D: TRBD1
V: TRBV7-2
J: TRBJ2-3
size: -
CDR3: CASSLVTGYADTQYF
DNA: TGTGCCAGCAGCTTAGTGACAGGGTATGCAGATACGCAGTATTTT

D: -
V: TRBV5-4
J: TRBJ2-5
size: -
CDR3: CASSLEGPGRRYF
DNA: TGTGCCAGCAGCTTGGAGGGGCCAGGGAGGCGTTACTTC

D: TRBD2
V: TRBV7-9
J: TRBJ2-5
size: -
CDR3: CASSFAGGPGEQYF
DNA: TGTGCCAGCAGCTTTGCGGGGGGGCCGGGGGAGCAGTACTTC

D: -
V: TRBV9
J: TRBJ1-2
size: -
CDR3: CASSVVTSYHYGYTF
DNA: TGTGCCAGCAGCGTAGTTACCAGTTACCACTATGGCTACACCTTC

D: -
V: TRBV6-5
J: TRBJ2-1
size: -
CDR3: CASSYSSLGSNEQFF
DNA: TGTGCCAGCAGTTACTCGAGTCTAGGGAGCAATGAGCAGTTCTTC

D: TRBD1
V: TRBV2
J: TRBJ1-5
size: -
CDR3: CASSNRGVSNQPQHF
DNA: TGTGCCAGCAGTAACAGGGGCGTTAGCAATCAGCCCCAGCATTTT

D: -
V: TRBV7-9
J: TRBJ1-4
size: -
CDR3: CASSSGRDNEKLFF
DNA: TGTGCCAGCAGCTCCGGACGGGATAATGAAAAACTGTTTTTT

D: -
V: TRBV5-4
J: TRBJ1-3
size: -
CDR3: CASSLSGRGNTIYF
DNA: TGTGCCAGCAGCTTGAGCGGGAGAGGAAACACCATATATTTT

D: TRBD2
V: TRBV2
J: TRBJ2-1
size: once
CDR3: CASTGLAVYNEQFF
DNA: TGTGCCAGCACCGGGCTAGCGGTTTACAATGAGCAGTTCTTC

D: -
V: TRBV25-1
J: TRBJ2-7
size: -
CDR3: CASSATGFYEQYF
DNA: TGTGCCAGCAGTGCAACAGGGTTCTACGAGCAGTACTTC